This TCR beta chain appears in the sequencing data of a study of blood T cell repertoires in COVID-19. Turning to the study itself: Sample material is recorded as cDNA or gDNA derived from T cells, B-cell-depleted T cells, or PBMCs.

The data were produced by immunoSEQ multiplex PCR, yet TCRdb's version contains in-frame clones alone and is incomplete. The sample has fewer than 350,000 clones; about 90% are singletons. CDR3 length: 14 residues. Germline CDR1 is SGHRS and CDR2 is YFSETQ. V trimming: 4 bases; J trimming: 4 bases; junction bases outside the gene matches: 6. Sequenced input: peripheral blood. The chain employs TRBV5-1 and TRBJ2-7; 9 bases match TRBD2. The origin of this receptor is a woman aged 30 to 39 who had recovered from COVID-19. For the CDR3, the DNA is TGCGCCAGCAGCCCCTATAGCGGGAGTTACGAGCAGTACTTC. As protein: CASSPYSGSYEQYF. The full variable domain, rest sourced from reference TRBV5-1 and TRBJ2-7, is KAGVTQTPRYLIKTRGQQVTLSCSPISGHRSVSWYQQTPGQGLQFLFEYFSETQRNKGNFPGRFSGRQFSNSRSEMNVSTLELGDSALYLCASSPYSGSYEQYFGPGTRLTVT.